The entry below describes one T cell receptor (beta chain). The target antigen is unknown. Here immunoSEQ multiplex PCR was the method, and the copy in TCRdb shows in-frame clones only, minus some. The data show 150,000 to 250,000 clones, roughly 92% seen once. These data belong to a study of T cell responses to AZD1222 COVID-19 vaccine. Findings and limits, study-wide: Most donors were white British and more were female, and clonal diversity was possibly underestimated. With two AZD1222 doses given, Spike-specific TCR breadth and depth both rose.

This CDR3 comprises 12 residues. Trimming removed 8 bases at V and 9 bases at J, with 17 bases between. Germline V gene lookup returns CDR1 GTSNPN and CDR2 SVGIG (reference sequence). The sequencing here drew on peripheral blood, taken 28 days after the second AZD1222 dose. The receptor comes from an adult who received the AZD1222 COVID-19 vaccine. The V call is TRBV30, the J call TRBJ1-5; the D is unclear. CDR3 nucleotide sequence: TGTGCCATGTCCGCCTACAGTGGGCCCCAGCATTTT. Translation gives CAMSAYSGPQHF.